This TCR beta chain was identified during a study of identical twins. cDNA molecules carried unique molecular identifiers, and template switching added a universal primer site. TCRdb passed the 5' RACE reads through MiXCR, listing each CDR3 protein once. The top ten clones hold roughly 2.8% of a sample with 450,000 or so distinct CDR3 sequences, approximately 24% of them seen once. CDR1 and CDR2 from the germline V gene are SEHNR and FQNEAQ (reference sequence). This CDR3 is built from 16 residues. V gave up 3 bases and J gave up 0 bases, with 13 bases separating them. In its sample, this clonotype was seen a few times. These data were also filed under a second study, of T cells expressing NK-cell markers.

Source material: CD4+ T cells sorted from blood. The origin of this receptor is a woman under 30 in good health. V is TRBV7-9 and J is TRBJ2-3; no definite D call. CDR3 loop: CASSLVGYLSTDTQYF. The CDR3 coding sequence is TGTGCCAGCAGCTTGGTAGGATACCTTAGCACAGATACGCAGTATTTT.